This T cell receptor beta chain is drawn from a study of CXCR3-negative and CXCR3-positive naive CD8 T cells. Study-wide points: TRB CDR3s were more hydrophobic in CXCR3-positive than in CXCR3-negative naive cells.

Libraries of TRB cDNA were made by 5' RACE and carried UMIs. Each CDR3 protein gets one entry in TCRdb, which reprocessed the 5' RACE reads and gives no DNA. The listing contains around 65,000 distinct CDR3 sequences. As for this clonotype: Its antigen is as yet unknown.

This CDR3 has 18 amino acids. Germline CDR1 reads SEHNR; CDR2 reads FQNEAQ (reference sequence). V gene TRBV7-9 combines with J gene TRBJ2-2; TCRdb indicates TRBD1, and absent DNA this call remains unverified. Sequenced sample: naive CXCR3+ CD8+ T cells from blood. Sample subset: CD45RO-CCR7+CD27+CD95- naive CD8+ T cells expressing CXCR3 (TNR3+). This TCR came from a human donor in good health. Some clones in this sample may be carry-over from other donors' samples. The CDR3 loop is CASSPFPSRRGNTGELFF.